The source of this T cell receptor beta chain is a study of tumor-infiltrating lymphocytes in primary liver carcinoma. Blood RNA came from unsorted whole blood; germline DNA was also extracted. Every patient had chronic HBV infection and was treatment-naive. Germline loops: CDR1 SGHAT, CDR2 FQDESV (reference sequence). The V and J ends lost 1 base and 4 bases respectively, with 11 bases between them. The CDR3 loop spans 14 amino acids. A constant-region primer served to make TCR beta cDNA from roughly 460 ng total RNA. ARM-PCR was slightly modified, and three nested multiplex PCR rounds with it gave rise to the TCR beta libraries. The first two PCR rounds used TRBV1-TRBV30 forward primers with a C-beta reverse primer, roughly 10 cycles each. TCRdb reanalysed the multiplex PCR reads using MiXCR and keeps one entry per CDR3 protein. The sample consists of about 310,000 distinct CDR3 sequences, about three fifths of them appearing once.

This clonotype was seen ten or more times. Sequencing used peripheral blood. The sequence was collected from a woman aged 25 to 39 with primary liver carcinoma and hepatitis B virus infection. The V gene is TRBV11-1, the J gene TRBJ2-7, with D perhaps TRBD1 (5 bases). The CDR3 DNA reads as TGTGCCAGCAGCTTAGATATAGGGGCGTACGAGCAGTACTTC. This codes for CASSLDIGAYEQYF.